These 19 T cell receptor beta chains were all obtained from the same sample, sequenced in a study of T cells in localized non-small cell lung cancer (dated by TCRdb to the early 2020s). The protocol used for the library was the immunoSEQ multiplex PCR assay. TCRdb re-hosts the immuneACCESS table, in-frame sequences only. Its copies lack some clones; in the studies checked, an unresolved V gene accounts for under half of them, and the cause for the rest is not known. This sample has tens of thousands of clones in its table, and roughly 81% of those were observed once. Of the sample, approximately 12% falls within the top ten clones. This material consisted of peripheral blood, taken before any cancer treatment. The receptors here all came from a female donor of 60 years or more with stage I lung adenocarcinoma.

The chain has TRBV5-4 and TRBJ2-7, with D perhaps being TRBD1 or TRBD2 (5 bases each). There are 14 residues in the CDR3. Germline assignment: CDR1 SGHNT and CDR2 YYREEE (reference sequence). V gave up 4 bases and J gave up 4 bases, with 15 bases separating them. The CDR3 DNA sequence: TGTGCCAGCAGCACGGGGCTTGGCGGTTACGAGCAGTACTTC. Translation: CASSTGLGGYEQYF.

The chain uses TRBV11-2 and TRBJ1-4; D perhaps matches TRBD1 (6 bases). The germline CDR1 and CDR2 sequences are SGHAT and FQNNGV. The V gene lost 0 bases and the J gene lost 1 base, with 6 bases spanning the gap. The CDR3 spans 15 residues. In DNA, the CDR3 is TGTGCCAGCAGCTTAGACAGGGGAACTAATGAAAAACTGTTTTTT. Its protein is CASSLDRGTNEKLFF.

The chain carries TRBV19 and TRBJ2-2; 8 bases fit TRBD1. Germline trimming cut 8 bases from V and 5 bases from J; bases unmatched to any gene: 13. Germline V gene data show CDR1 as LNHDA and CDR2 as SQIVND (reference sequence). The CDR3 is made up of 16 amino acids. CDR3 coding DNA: TGTGCCAGTGAAGCCGTGACAGGGGCATTTACCGGGGAGCTGTTTTTT. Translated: CASEAVTGAFTGELFF.

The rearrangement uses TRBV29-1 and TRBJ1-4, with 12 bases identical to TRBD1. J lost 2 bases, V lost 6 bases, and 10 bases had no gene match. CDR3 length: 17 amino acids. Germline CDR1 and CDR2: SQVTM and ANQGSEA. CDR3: CSVSATGTGGTNEKLFF. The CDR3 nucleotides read TGCAGCGTATCAGCAACCGGGACAGGGGGCACTAATGAAAAACTGTTTTTT.

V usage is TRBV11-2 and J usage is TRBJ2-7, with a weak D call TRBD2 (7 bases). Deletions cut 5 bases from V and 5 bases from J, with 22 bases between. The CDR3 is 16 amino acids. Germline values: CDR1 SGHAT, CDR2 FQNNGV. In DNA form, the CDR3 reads TGTGCCAGCAGCCACTTCAGATCGGGGAGGGACAACGAGCAGTACTTC. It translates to CASSHFRSGRDNEQYF.

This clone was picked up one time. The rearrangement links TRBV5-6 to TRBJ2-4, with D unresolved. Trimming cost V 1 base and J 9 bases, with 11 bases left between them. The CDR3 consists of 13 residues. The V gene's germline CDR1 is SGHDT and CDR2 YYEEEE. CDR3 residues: CASSLWGLGIQYF. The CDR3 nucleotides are TGTGCCAGCAGCTTGTGGGGTCTAGGCATTCAGTACTTC. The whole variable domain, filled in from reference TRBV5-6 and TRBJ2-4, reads DAGVTQSPTHLIKTRGQQVTLRCSPKSGHDTVSWYQQALGQGPQFIFQYYEEEERQRGNFPDRFSGHQFPNYSSELNVNALLLGDSALYLCASSLWGLGIQYFGAGTRLSVL.

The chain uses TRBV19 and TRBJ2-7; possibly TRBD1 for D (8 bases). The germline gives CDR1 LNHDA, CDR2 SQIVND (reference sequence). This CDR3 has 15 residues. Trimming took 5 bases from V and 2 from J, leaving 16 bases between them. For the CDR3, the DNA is TGTGCCAGTAGTTGGGGAGGGACAGGAGCCTACGAGCAGTACTTC. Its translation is CASSWGGTGAYEQYF. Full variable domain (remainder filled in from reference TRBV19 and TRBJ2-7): DGGITQSPKYLFRKEGQNVTLSCEQNLNHDAMYWYRQDPGQGLRLIYYSQIVNDFQKGDIAEGYSVSREKKESFPLTVTSAQKNPTAFYLCASSWGGTGAYEQYFGPGTRLTVT.

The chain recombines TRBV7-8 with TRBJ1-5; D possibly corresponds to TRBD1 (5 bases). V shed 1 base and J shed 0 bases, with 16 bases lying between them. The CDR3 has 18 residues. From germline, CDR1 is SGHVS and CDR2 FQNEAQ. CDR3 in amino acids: CASSLGPVGGDSNQPQHF. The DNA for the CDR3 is TGTGCCAGCAGCTTAGGCCCGGTGGGGGGGGATAGCAATCAGCCCCAGCATTTT.

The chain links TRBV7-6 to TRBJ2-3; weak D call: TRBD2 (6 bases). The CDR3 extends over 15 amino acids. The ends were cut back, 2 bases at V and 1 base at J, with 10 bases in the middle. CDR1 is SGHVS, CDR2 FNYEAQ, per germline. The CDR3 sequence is CASSLQGGGTDTQYF. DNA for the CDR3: TGTGCCAGCAGCTTACAGGGCGGGGGCACAGATACGCAGTATTTT. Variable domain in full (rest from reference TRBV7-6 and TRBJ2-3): GAGVSQSPRYKVTKRGQDVALRCDPISGHVSLYWYRQALGQGPEFLTYFNYEAQQDKSGLPNDRFSAERPEGSISTLTIQRTEQRDSAMYRCASSLQGGGTDTQYFGPGTRLTVL.

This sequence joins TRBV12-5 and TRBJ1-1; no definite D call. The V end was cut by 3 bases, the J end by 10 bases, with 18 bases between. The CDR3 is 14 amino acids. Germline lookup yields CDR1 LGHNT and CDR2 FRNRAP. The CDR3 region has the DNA TGTGCTAGTGGTTTTACGGGCGCGGCCCCGACAGCTTTCTTT. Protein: CASGFTGAAPTAFF.

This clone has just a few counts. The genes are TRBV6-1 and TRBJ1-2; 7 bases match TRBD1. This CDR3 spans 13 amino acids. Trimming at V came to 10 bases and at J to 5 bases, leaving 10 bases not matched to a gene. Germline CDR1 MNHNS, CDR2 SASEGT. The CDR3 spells CATRQGTPYGYTF. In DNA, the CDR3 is TGTGCCACCCGACAGGGAACCCCTTATGGCTACACCTTC.

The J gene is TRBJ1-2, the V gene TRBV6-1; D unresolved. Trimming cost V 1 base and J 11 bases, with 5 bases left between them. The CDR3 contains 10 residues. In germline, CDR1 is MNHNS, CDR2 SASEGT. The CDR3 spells CASSEVGYTF. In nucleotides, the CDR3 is TGTGCCAGCAGTGAAGTTGGTTACACCTTC.

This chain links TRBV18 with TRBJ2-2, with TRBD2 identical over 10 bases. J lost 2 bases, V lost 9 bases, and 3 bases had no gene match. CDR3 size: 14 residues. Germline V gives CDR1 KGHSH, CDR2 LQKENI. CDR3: CASKLAGNTGELFF. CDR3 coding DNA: TGTGCCAGTAAACTAGCGGGAAACACCGGGGAGCTGTTTTTT.

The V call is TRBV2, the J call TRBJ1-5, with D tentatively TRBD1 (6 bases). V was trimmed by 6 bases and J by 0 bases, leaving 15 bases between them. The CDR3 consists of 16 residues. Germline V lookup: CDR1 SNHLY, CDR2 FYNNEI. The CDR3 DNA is TGTGCCAGCAGCTTCTGGGGGCAGAATAGCAATCAGCCCCAGCATTTT. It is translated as CASSFWGQNSNQPQHF.

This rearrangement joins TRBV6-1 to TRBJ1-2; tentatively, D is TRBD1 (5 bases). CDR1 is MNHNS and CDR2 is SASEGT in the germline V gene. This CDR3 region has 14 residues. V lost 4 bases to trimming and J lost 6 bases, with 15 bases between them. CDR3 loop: CASSGQGSRDGYTF. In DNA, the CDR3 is TGTGCCAGCAGTGGCCAAGGTTCCAGGGATGGCTACACCTTC.

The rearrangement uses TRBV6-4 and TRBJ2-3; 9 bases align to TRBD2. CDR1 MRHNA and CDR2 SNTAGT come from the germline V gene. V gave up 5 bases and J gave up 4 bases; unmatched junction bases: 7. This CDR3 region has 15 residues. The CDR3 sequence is CASSNAAGGADTQYF. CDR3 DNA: TGTGCCAGCAGTAACGCCGCGGGGGGGGCAGATACGCAGTATTTT.

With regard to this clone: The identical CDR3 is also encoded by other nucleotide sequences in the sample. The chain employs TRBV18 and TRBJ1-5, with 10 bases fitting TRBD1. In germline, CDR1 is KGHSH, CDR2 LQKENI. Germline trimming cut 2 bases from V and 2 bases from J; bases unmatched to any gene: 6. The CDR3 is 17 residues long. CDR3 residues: CASSPDRGQGGNQPQHF. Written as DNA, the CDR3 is TGTGCCAGCTCACCAGACAGGGGGCAGGGAGGCAATCAGCCCCAGCATTTT. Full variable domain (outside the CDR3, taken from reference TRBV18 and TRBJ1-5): NAGVMQNPRHLVRRRGQEARLRCSPMKGHSHVYWYRQLPEEGLKFMVYLQKENIIDESGMPKERFSAEFPKEGPSILRIQQVVRGDSAAYFCASSPDRGQGGNQPQHFGDGTRLSIL.

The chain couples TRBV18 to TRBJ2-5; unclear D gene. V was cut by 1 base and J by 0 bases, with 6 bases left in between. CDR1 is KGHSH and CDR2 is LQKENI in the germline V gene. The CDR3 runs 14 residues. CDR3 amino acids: CASSPRTYQETQYF. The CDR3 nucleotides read TGTGCCAGCTCACCACGTACGTACCAAGAGACCCAGTACTTC. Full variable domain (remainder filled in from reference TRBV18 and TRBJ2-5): NAGVMQNPRHLVRRRGQEARLRCSPMKGHSHVYWYRQLPEEGLKFMVYLQKENIIDESGMPKERFSAEFPKEGPSILRIQQVVRGDSAAYFCASSPRTYQETQYFGPGTRLLVL.

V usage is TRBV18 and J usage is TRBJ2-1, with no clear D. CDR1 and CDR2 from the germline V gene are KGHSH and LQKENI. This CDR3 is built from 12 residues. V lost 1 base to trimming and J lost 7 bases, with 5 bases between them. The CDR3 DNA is TGTGCCAGCTCACCACTAGAGAATGAGCAGTTCTTC. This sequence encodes CASSPLENEQFF.